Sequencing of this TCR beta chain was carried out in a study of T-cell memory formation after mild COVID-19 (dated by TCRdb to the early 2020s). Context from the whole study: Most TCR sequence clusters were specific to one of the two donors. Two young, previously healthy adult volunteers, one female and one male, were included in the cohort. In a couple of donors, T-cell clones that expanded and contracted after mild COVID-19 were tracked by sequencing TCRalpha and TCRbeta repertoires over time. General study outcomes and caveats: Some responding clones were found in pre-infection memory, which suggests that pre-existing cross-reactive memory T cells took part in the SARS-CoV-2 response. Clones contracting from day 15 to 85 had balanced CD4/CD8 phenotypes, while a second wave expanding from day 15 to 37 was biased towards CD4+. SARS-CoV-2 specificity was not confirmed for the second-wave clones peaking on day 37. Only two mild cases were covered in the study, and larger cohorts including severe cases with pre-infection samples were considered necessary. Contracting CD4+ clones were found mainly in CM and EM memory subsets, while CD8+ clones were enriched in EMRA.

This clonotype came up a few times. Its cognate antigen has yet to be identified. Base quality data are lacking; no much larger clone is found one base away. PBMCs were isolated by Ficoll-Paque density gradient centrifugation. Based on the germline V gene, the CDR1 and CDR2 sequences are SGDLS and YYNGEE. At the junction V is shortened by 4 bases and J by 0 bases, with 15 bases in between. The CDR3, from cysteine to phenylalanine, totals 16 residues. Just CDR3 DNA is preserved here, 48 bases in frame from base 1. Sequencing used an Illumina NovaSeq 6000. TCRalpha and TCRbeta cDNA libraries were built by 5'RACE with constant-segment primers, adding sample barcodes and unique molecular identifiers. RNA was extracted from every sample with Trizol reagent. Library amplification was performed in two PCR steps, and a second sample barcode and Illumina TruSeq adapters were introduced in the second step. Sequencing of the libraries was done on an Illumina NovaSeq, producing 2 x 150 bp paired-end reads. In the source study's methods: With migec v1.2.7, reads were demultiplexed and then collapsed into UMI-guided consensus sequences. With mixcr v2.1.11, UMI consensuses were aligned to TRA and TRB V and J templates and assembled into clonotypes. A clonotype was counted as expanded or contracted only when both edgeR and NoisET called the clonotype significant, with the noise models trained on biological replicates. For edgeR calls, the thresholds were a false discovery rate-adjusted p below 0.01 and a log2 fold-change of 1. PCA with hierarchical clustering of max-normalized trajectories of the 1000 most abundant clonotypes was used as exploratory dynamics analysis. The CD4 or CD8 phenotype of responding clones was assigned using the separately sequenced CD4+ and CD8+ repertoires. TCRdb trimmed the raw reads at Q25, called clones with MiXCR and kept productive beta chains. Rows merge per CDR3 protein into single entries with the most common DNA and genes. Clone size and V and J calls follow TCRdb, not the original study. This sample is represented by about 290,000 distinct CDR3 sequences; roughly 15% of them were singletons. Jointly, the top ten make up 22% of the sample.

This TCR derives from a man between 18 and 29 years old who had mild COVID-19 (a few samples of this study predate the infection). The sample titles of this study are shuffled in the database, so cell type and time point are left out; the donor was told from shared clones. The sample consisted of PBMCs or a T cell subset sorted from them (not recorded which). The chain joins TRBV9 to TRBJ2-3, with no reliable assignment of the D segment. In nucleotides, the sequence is TGTGCCAGCAGCCCCCTGACTGGAAGTAGCACAGATACGCAGTATTTT. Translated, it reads CASSPLTGSSTDTQYF.